This T cell receptor (beta chain) was observed in a study of T cell responses to AZD1222 COVID-19 vaccine. The study's findings and limits: CD4 TCRs covered the whole spike, strongest at regions 160-218 and 743-854. Donors were chiefly white British, with a greater number of females, and clonal diversity was perhaps underestimated.

Note on this clone: Antigen: not known.

Using immunoSEQ multiplex PCR, the repertoire was profiled, and TCRdb retains in-frame clones only, with some absent. Altogether roughly 120,000 clones are present, 88% being singletons, with the ten largest covering around 1.6%. CDR1 is SNHLY, CDR2 FYNNEI, per germline. V lost 8 bases to trimming and J lost 1 base, with 11 bases between them. There are 13 residues in the CDR3. The V call is TRBV2, the J call TRBJ1-1; maybe TRBD1 (5 bases). The sequence was obtained from an adult in good health. Sequencing used peripheral blood, obtained on day 0 of AZD1222 vaccination. CDR3 coding DNA: TGTGCCAGCCGCGGGGGGGGGAACACTGAAGCTTTCTTT. Its protein is CASRGGGNTEAFF.